This T cell receptor (beta chain) was obtained from a study of T cell responses to AZD1222 COVID-19 vaccine. The CDR3 loop spans 14 amino acids. In germline, CDR1 is MNHEY, CDR2 SVGAGI. The V and J ends lost 4 bases and 7 bases, in that order; junction bases with no gene match: 7. Study-level findings and limits: Scientists sampled the repertoires only once the peak T cell response had passed. Reportedly, nearly half of unique spike TCRs recognized epitopes outside B.1.351/B.1.1.7 mutations. CD4 TCRs covered the whole spike, strongest at regions 160-218 and 743-854. The donors showed a predominance of white British ancestry and of females, with possible underestimation of clonal diversity.

Profiling relied on immunoSEQ multiplex PCR, and the TCRdb table lists in-frame clones only, not all of them. The sample has 110,000 to 150,000 clones; 90% are singletons. This clone was seen more than once but under ten times. Its target is not known. V usage is TRBV6-5 and J usage is TRBJ1-5; 7 nucleotides agree with TRBD1. This clonotype was obtained from an adult in good health. Specimen: peripheral blood, collected on day 0 of AZD1222 vaccination. In DNA form, the CDR3 reads TGTGCCAGCAGTTCTACAGGGGACGCACAGCCCCAGCATTTT. Its translation is CASSSTGDAQPQHF.